A selection of T cell receptor beta chains follows, all from one sample in a study of T cell responses to AZD1222 COVID-19 vaccine. TCRdb's table, derived via immunoSEQ multiplex PCR, lists solely in-frame clones and lacks some. The sample shows about 150,000 clones, 85% of them seen only once. The source was peripheral blood, collected 28 days after the second dose of the MenACWY control vaccine. Source of these receptors: an adult who received the MenACWY meningococcal vaccine as a control. Each CDR3 is given with its conserved first and last residue. Each record gives: clone size, V gene, J gene, D gene, CDR3 DNA, CDR3 protein. The D gene is left open where the match is weak. Not all rows give a size; the values are once, few, many and, for expanded clones, a class.

>NA|TRBV5-1|TRBJ2-3|TRBD2
TGCGCCAGCAGCCCCTTACCGGGGGGACTCACAGATACGCAGTATTTT
CASSPLPGGLTDTQYF
>NA|TRBV7-9|TRBJ2-3|NA
TGTGCCAGCAGCTTAGGTCCGGGGACAGATACGCAGTATTTT
CASSLGPGTDTQYF
>NA|TRBV18|TRBJ1-2|TRBD1
TGTGCCAGCTCACCACGGTATACAGGGGATTTCTATGGCTACACCTTC
CASSPRYTGDFYGYTF
>NA|TRBV5-8|TRBJ1-5|TRBD1
TGTGCCAGCAGCTTGGACAGGGGATCCCAAAATCAGCCCCAGCATTTT
CASSLDRGSQNQPQHF
>NA|TRBV15|TRBJ1-6|TRBD1
TGTGCCACCAGCTTGGACAGGGCAAATTCACCCCTCCACTTT
CATSLDRANSPLHF
>NA|TRBV18|TRBJ2-4|NA
TGTGCCAGCCAGGACCAACTAGCCAAAAACATTCAGTACTTC
CASQDQLAKNIQYF
>NA|TRBV6-6|TRBJ1-2|TRBD1
TGTGCCAGCAGTCTGGACAGGGGGCTCGGCTACACCTTC
CASSLDRGLGYTF
>NA|TRBV5-1|TRBJ2-7|NA
TGCGCCAGCAGCTTAGCGGCTCCCTCCTACGAGCAGTACTTC
CASSLAAPSYEQYF
>NA|TRBV29-1|TRBJ1-1|NA
TGCAGCGTTGTCTGGGGGAGTGCTGAAGCTTTCTTT
CSVVWGSAEAFF
>NA|TRBV9|TRBJ2-3|NA
TGTGCCAGCAGCGTAGTCACTAGCCGACCTAGCACAGATACGCAGTATTTT
CASSVVTSRPSTDTQYF
>NA|TRBV16|TRBJ2-5|NA
TGTGCCAGCAGCCAATCATCAGGGCTCGAGACCCAGTACTTC
CASSQSSGLETQYF
>NA|TRBV28|TRBJ2-3|TRBD1
TGTGCCAGCAGCCGGACCAGACAGGGATGGGATACGCAGTATTTT
CASSRTRQGWDTQYF
>NA|TRBV5-4|TRBJ1-2|TRBD1
TGTGCCAGCAGCTTGCGGCAGGGGGCGATACCTAACTATGGCTACACCTTC
CASSLRQGAIPNYGYTF
>NA|TRBV14|TRBJ1-4|TRBD1
TGTGCCAGCAGCCAGATCCCCGGGACAGACCATGAAAAACTGTTTTTT
CASSQIPGTDHEKLFF
>NA|TRBV4-1|TRBJ2-7|TRBD1
TGCGCCAGCAGCCAAGAGGGACAGGGTCTGGGCGAGCAGTACTTC
CASSQEGQGLGEQYF
>NA|TRBV5-1|TRBJ1-2|TRBD1
TGCGCCAGCAGCTTTGGGCAGGGGGCGAACTATGGCTACACCTTC
CASSFGQGANYGYTF
>NA|TRBV10-3|TRBJ2-3|NA
TGTGCCATCAGTGACCAGCCAACCGCGGTATATACGCAGTATTTT
CAISDQPTAVYTQYF
>NA|TRBV3-1/TRBV3-2|TRBJ1-2|NA
TGTGCCAGCAGCCAAGTTACACCTTATGGCTACACCTTC
CASSQVTPYGYTF
>NA|TRBV5-1|TRBJ1-6|NA
TGCGCCAGCAGCGATCTTAGCGGGTCCCACTCACCCCTCCACTTT
CASSDLSGSHSPLHF
>NA|TRBV7-2|TRBJ2-5|NA
TGTGCCAGCAGCTTACAACGGGGACAAGAGACCCAGTACTTC
CASSLQRGQETQYF
>NA|TRBV5-1|TRBJ2-1|NA
TGCGCCAGCTTCGGGGGAACGGTTCATTCCAATGAGCAGTTCTTC
CASFGGTVHSNEQFF
>NA|TRBV3-1/TRBV3-2|TRBJ1-1|NA
TGTGCCAGCAGCTTGGGGAGGGATGTCACTGAAGCTTTCTTT
CASSLGRDVTEAFF
>NA|TRBV19|TRBJ2-1|NA
TGTGCCAGTAGTAGGACAGCCTACAATGAGCAGTTCTTC
CASSRTAYNEQFF
>NA|TRBV4-3|TRBJ2-2|NA
TGCGCCAGCAGCCGCGGATCTGGCACCGGGGAGCTGTTTTTT
CASSRGSGTGELFF
>NA|TRBV9|TRBJ1-1|NA
TGTGCCAGCAGCGTACAATATCAATCCCGGCCTGAAATCAGGAACACTGAAGCTTTCTTT
CASSVQYQSRPEIRNTEAFF
>NA|TRBV2|TRBJ1-2|NA
TGTGCCAGCAGTGAAGAGGGACGGTTCTATGGCTACACCTTC
CASSEEGRFYGYTF
>once|TRBV7-9|TRBJ1-1|NA
TGTGCCAGCAGCTTAGGGGTCGGAGGGGACACTGAAGCTTTCTTT
CASSLGVGGDTEAFF
>once|TRBV14|TRBJ2-2|NA
TGTGCCAGCAGCCAAGACCTTCGTCGGCTTTCGGGCCCCGGGGAGCTGTTTTTT
CASSQDLRRLSGPGELFF
>NA|TRBV5-4|TRBJ1-6|NA
TGTGCCAGCAGCTTAGGGCACGTTAATTCACCCCTCCACTTT
CASSLGHVNSPLHF
>once|TRBV5-4|TRBJ2-7|NA
TGTGCCAGCAGCTTGGGTTCGGCAAGCCACGAGCAGTACTTC
CASSLGSASHEQYF
>NA|TRBV6-5|TRBJ1-3|NA
TGTGCCAGCAGTTACAGCAAAGTCTCTGGAAACACCATATATTTT
CASSYSKVSGNTIYF
>NA|TRBV10-3|TRBJ1-3|NA
TGTGCCATCAGTATATTCGGAAACACCATATATTTT
CAISIFGNTIYF
>NA|TRBV5-8|TRBJ2-5|NA
TGTGCCAGCAGCTACACAGGCGAGACCCAGTACTTC
CASSYTGETQYF
>NA|TRBV5-1|TRBJ1-4|TRBD1
TGCGCCAGCAGCTTGAGGACAGGGAGTAATGAAAAACTGTTTTTT
CASSLRTGSNEKLFF
>NA|TRBV18|TRBJ2-1|NA
TGTGCCAGTTACAGAGCGGCTAGCTCCTACAATGAGCAGTTCTTC
CASYRAASSYNEQFF
>NA|TRBV6-4|TRBJ2-3|NA
TGTGCCAGCAGTGACAGTACCACAGATACGCAGTATTTT
CASSDSTTDTQYF
>NA|TRBV10-3|TRBJ2-5|NA
TGTGCCATCAGTGAGTCGAAGGGGAGGGAGACCCAGTACTTC
CAISESKGRETQYF
>NA|TRBV27|TRBJ2-7|TRBD2
TGTGCCAGCAGTCTGAGACTAGCGGGAGTCTGGGAGCAGTACTTC
CASSLRLAGVWEQYF
>NA|TRBV6-5|TRBJ1-2|NA
TGTGCCAGCAGCTCAGGGGTTTACTATGGCTACACCTTC
CASSSGVYYGYTF
>NA|TRBV27|TRBJ1-1|NA
TGTGCCAGCAGTTCCTCCCCGGGATTTGACGCTTTCTTT
CASSSSPGFDAFF
>NA|TRBV27|TRBJ2-2|TRBD2
TGTGCCAGCAGCGATCACAGGGATATTAGCGGGAAAGGATTTGCCGGGGAGCTGTTTTTT
CASSDHRDISGKGFAGELFF
>NA|TRBV18|TRBJ2-3|TRBD1
TGTGCCAGCTCACTCGACAGGGGTAGGACGGGAGATACGCAGTATTTT
CASSLDRGRTGDTQYF
>NA|TRBV10-3|TRBJ2-5|NA
TGTGCCATCAGTGAGTCACGGGCAGCCCCCGGAGAGACCCAGTACTTC
CAISESRAAPGETQYF
>NA|TRBV21-1|TRBJ2-7|NA
TGTGCCAGCAGCCCACACCAGGGGGCCTGGACTAGCTACGAGCAGTACTTC
CASSPHQGAWTSYEQYF
>NA|TRBV29-1|TRBJ1-5|NA
TGCAGCGTCGCTCGACAGGTCGGTCAGCCCCAGCATTTT
CSVARQVGQPQHF
>NA|TRBV5-5|TRBJ1-2|TRBD1
TGTGCCAGCAGCCTACTAGGACAGGGCAGGGGCTACACCTTC
CASSLLGQGRGYTF
>NA|TRBV24-1|TRBJ2-3|TRBD1
TGTGCCACCACCCCAGGGGGTACAGATACGCAGTATTTT
CATTPGGTDTQYF
>NA|TRBV27|TRBJ1-1|NA
TGTGCCAGCAGTTACTTCCAGGAGGGGTCGAACACTGAAGCTTTCTTT
CASSYFQEGSNTEAFF
>once|TRBV27|TRBJ2-7|NA
TGTGCCAGCAGTTTTATGGGGACCACCTACGAGCAGTACTTC
CASSFMGTTYEQYF
>NA|TRBV7-9|TRBJ2-1|TRBD2
TGTGCCAGCAGCTTAGGGGCGGGAGCAGGGAATGAGCAGTTCTTC
CASSLGAGAGNEQFF
>few|TRBV5-1|TRBJ1-4|TRBD1
TGCGCCAGCAGCCCACAGGGGACAGGGGGTGAAAAACTGTTTTTT
CASSPQGTGGEKLFF
>NA|TRBV11-3|TRBJ1-1|NA
TGTGCCAGCAGCTTCGGGTGGGGTCTAGGCACTGAAGCTTTCTTT
CASSFGWGLGTEAFF
>few|TRBV7-2|TRBJ2-3|NA
TGTGCCAGCAGCTTCAGCACAGATACGCAGTATTTT
CASSFSTDTQYF
>NA|TRBV6-5|TRBJ2-7|NA
TGTGCCAGCAGTCCAACCTTAGCGGTCCCCTACGAGCAGTACTTC
CASSPTLAVPYEQYF
>once|TRBV15|TRBJ1-4|NA
TGTGCCACCAGCGCCGGCTCTAATGAAAAACTGTTTTTT
CATSAGSNEKLFF
>NA|TRBV4-1|TRBJ1-5|NA
TGCGCCAGCAGCCAAGGGGACGGGACGAGTCGACCCCAGCATTTT
CASSQGDGTSRPQHF
>NA|TRBV2|TRBJ1-2|NA
TGTGCCAGCAGTCAAAGTAACTATGGCTACACCTTC
CASSQSNYGYTF
>NA|TRBV14|TRBJ1-3|NA
TGTGCCAGCAGCCCCTTGTGGGGTGGAAACACCATATATTTT
CASSPLWGGNTIYF